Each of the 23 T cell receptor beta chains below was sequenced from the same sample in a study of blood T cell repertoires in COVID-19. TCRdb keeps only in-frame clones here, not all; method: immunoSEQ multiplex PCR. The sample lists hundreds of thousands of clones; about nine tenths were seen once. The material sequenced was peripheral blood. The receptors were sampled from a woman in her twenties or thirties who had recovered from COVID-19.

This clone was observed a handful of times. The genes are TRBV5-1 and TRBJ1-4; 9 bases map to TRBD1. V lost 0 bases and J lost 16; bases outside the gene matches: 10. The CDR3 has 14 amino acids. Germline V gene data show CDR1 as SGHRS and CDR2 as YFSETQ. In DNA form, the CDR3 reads TGCGCCAGCAGCTTGGGCCCGGGACAGGGACCGGAGTTTTTT. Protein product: CASSLGPGQGPEFF.

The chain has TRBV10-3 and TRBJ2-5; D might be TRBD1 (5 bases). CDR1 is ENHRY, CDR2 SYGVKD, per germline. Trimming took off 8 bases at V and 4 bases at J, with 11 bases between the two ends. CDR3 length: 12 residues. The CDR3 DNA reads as TGTGCCATCGGGGCACTACTAGAGACCCAGTACTTC. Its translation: CAIGALLETQYF.

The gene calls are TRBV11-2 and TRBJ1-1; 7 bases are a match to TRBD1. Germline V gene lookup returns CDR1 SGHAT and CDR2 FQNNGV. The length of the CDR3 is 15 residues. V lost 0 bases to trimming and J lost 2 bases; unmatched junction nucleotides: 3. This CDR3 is CASSLEGQVNTEAFF. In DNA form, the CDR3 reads TGTGCCAGCAGCTTAGAAGGACAGGTAAACACTGAAGCTTTCTTT.

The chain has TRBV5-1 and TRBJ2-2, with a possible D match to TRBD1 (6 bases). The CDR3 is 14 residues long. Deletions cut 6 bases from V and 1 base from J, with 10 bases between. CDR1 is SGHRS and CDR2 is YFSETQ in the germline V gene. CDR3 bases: TGCGCCAGCACCGAGACAGGGAACACCGGGGAGCTGTTTTTT. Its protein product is CASTETGNTGELFF.

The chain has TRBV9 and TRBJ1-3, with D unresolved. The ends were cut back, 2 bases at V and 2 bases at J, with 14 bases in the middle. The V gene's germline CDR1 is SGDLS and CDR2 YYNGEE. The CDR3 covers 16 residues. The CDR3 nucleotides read TGTGCCAGCAGCGTCGCCCCGGGAGGCACTGGAAACACCATATATTTT. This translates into CASSVAPGGTGNTIYF.

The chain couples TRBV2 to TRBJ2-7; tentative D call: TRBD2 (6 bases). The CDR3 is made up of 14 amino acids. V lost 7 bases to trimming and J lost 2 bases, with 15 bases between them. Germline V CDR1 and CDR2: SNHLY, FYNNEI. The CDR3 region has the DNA TGTGCCAGCATGGGACTTGACAACCCCTACGAGCAGTACTTC. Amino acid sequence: CASMGLDNPYEQYF.

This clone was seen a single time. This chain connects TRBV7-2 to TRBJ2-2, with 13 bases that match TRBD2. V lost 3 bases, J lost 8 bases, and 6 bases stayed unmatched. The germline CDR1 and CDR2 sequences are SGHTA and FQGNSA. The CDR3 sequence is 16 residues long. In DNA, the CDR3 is TGTGCCAGCAGCTTGGGACTAGCGGGGCCTCAGGGGGAGCTGTTTTTT. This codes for CASSLGLAGPQGELFF. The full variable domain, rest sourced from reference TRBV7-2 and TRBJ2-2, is GAGVSQSPSNKVTEKGKDVELRCDPISGHTALYWYRQSLGQGLEFLIYFQGNSAPDKSGLPSDRFSAERTGGSVSTLTIQRTQQEDSAVYLCASSLGLAGPQGELFFGEGSRLTVL.

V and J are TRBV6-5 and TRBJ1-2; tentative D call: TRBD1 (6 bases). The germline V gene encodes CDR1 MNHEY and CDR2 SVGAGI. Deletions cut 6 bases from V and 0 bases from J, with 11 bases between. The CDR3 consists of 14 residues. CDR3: CASRLGQTNYGYTF. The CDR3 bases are TGTGCCAGCAGGCTCGGACAGACTAACTATGGCTACACCTTC.

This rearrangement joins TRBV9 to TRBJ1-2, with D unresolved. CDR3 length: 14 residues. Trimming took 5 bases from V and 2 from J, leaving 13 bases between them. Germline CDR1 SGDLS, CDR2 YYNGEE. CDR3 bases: TGTGCCAGCAGTGCCGGGGTTTCAAACTATGGCTACACCTTC. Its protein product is CASSAGVSNYGYTF.

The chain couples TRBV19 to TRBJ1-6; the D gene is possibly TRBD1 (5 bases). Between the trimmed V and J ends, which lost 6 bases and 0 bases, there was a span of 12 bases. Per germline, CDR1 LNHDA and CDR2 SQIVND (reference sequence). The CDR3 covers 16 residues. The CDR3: CASRRTKSSYNSPLHF. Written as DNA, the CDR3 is TGTGCCAGTAGAAGGACAAAGAGCTCCTATAATTCACCCCTCCACTTT.

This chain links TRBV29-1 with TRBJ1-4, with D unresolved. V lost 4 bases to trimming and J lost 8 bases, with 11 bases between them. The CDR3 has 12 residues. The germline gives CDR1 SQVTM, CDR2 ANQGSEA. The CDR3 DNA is TGCAGCGTTGGATTTCGGGGAGAAAAACTGTTTTTT. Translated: CSVGFRGEKLFF.

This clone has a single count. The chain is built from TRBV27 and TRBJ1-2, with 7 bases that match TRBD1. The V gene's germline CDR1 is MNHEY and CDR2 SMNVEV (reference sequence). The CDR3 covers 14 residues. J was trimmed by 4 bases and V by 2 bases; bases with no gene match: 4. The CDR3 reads CASSLTGAVYGYTF. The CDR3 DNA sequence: TGTGCCAGCAGTTTAACAGGGGCTGTCTATGGCTACACCTTC.

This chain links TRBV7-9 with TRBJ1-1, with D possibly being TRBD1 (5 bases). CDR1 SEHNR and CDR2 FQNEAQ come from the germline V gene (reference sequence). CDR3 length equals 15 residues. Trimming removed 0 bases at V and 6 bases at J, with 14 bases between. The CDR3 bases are TGTGCCAGCAGCTTAGCCCAGGGCATGAGCGCTGAAGCTTTCTTT. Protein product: CASSLAQGMSAEAFF.

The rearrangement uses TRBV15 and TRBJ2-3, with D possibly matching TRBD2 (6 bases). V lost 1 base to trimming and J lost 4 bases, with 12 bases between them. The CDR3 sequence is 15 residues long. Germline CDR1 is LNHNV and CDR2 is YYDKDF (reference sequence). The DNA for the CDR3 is TGTGCCACCAGCAGAGCCAAAGGGGAGGCAGATACGCAGTATTTT. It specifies CATSRAKGEADTQYF.

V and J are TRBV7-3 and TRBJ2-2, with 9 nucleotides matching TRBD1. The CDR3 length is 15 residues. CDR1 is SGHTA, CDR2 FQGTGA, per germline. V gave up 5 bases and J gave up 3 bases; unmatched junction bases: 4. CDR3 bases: TGTGCCAGCAGCCTTGACAGGGGGGACACCGGGGAGCTGTTTTTT. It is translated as CASSLDRGDTGELFF.

This CDR3 is CASNLGSSVYF. The CDR3 coding sequence is TGTGCCAGCAATCTCGGGTCCTCAGTTTACTTC. The chain couples TRBV2 to TRBJ2-7; D is undetermined. Germline V gives CDR1 SNHLY, CDR2 FYNNEI. This CDR3 comprises 11 residues. V was clipped by 7 bases and J by 13 bases, with 17 bases between them.

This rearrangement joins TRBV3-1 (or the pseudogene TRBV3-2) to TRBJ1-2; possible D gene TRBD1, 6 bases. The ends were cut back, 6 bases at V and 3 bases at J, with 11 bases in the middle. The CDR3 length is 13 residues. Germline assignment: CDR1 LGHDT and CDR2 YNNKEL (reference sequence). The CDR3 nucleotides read TGTGCCAGCAGTACACAGGGATACTATGGCTACACCTTC. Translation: CASSTQGYYGYTF.

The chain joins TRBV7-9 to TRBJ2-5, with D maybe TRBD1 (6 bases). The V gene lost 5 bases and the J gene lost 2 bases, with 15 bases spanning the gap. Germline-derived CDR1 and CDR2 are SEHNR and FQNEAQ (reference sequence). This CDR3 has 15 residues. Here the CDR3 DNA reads TGTGCCAGCAGCAAGAGGACAGACACTCAAGAGACCCAGTACTTC. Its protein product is CASSKRTDTQETQYF.

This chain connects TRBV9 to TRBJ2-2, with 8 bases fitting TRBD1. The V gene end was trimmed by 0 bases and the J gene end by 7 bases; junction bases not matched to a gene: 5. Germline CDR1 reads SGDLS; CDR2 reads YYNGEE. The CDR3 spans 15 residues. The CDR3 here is CASSVVPGGNGELFF. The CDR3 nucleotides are TGTGCCAGCAGCGTAGTGCCAGGGGGCAACGGGGAGCTGTTTTTT.

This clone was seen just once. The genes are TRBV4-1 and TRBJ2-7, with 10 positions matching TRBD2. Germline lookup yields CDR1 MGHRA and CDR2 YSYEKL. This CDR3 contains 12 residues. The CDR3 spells CAGTSDSYEQYF. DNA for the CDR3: TGCGCGGGGACTAGCGACTCCTACGAGCAGTACTTC.

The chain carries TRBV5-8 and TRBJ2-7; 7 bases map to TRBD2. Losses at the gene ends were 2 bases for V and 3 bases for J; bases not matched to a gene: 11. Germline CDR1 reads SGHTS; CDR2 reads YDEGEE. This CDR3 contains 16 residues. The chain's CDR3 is CASSFLWEGRDYEQYF. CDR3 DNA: TGTGCCAGCAGCTTCCTCTGGGAGGGTCGAGACTACGAGCAGTACTTC.

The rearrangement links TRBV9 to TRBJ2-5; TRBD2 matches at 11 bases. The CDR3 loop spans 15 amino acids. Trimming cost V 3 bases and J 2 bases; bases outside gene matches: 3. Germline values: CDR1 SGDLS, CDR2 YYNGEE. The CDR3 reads CASSASSGGQETQYF. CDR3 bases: TGTGCCAGCAGCGCGTCTAGCGGGGGGCAAGAGACCCAGTACTTC.

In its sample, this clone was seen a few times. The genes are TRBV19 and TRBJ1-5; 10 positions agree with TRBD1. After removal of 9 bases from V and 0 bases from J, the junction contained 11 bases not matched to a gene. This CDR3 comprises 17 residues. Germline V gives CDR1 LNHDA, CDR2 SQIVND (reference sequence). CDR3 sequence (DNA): TGTGCCAGCACGTCCCGGACAGGGGGGTATAGCAATCAGCCCCAGCATTTT. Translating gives CASTSRTGGYSNQPQHF.